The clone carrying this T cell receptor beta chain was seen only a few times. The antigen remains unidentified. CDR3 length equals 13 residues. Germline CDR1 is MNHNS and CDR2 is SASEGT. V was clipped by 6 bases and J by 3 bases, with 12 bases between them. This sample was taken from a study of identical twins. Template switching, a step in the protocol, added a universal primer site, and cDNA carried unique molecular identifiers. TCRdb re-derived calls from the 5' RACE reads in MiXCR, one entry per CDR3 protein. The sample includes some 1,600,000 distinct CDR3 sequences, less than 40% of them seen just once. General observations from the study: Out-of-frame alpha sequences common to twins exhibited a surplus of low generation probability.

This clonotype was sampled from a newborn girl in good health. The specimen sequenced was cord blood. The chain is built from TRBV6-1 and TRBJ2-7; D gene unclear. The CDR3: CASRVHRIYEQYF. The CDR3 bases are TGTGCCAGCAGAGTCCACAGAATCTACGAGCAGTACTTC.